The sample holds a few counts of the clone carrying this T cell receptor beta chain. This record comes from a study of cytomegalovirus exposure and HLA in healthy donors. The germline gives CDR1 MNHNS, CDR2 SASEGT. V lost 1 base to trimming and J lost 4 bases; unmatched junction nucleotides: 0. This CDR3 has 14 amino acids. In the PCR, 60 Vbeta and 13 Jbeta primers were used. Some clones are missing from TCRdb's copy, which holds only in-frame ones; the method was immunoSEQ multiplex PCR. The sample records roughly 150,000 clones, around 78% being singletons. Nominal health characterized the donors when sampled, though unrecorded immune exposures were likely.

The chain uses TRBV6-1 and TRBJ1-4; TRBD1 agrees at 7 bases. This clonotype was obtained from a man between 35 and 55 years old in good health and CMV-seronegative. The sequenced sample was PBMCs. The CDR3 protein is CASSEGQGNEKLFF. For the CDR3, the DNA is TGTGCCAGCAGTGAAGGACAGGGTAATGAAAAACTGTTTTTT.